This T cell receptor beta chain was sequenced during a study of shared clonotypes between healthy human individuals. Turning to the study itself: CD4 naive and memory got three plates each, CD8 naive two, CD8 memory one. Study-wide results and limits: Relative to their counterparts shared across all four donors, non-shared clonotypes exhibited diminished generation probabilities. Limitation of the genetic and exposure-history diversity represented came from the few donors. Clonotype sharing among donors was thought likely to change with sequencing depth.

On this clone itself: The antigen remains unidentified.

Profiled with immunoSEQ multiplex PCR; TCRdb holds only in-frame clones, not every one. The sample records hundreds of thousands of clones, around 72% being singletons. Per the germline V gene, CDR1 is MNHNS and CDR2 is SASEGT. The CDR3 is made up of 15 amino acids. Trimming took 2 bases from V and 5 from J; bases not matched to a gene: 8. This TCR came from a woman younger than 45 in good health. The chain joins TRBV6-1 to TRBJ2-7; TRBD2 agrees at 8 bases. The sequencing input was memory CD4+ T cells sorted from blood. As for subset: CD45RA-negative fraction. The CDR3 sequence: CASSEWVSGNHEQYF. The CDR3 nucleotides read TGTGCCAGCAGTGAATGGGTTAGCGGGAACCACGAGCAGTACTTC.